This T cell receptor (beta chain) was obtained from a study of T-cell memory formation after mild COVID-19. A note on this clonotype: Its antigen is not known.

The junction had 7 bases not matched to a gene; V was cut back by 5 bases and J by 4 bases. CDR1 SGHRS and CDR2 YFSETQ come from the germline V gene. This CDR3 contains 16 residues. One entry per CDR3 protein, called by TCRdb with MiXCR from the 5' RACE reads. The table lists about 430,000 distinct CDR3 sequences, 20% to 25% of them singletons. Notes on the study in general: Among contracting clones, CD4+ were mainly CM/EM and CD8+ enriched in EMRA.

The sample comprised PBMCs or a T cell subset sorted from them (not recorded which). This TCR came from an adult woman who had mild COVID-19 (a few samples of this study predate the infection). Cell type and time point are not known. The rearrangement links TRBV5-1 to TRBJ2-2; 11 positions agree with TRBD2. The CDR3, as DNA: TGCGCCAGCAGTCCTCTAGCGGGGGGCTCCACCGGGGAGCTGTTTTTT. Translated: CASSPLAGGSTGELFF.